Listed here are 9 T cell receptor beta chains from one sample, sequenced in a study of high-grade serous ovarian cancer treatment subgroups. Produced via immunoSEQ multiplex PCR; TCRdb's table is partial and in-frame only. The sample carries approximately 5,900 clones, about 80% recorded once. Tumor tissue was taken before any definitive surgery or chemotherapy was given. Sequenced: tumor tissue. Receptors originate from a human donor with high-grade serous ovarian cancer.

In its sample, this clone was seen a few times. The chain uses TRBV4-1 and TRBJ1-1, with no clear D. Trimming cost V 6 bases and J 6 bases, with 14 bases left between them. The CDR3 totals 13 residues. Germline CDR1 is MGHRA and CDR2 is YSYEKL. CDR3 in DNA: TGCGCCAGCAGGCCAGAGGGAGCCCCTGAAGCTTTCTTT. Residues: CASRPEGAPEAFF.

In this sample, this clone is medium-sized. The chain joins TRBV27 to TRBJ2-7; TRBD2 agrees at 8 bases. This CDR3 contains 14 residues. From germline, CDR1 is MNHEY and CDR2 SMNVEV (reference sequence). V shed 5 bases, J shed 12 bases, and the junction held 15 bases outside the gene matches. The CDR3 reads CASSPVAGLHRLYF. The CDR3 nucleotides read TGTGCCAGCAGTCCTGTAGCGGGGCTCCATCGGTTGTACTTC.

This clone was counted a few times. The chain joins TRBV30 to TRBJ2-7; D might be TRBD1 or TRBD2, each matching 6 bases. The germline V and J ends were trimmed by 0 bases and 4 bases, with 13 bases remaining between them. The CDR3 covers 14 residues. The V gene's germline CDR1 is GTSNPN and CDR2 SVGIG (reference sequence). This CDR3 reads CAWSVGGAGYEQYF. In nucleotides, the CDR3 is TGTGCCTGGAGTGTAGGGGGTGCGGGATACGAGCAGTACTTC.

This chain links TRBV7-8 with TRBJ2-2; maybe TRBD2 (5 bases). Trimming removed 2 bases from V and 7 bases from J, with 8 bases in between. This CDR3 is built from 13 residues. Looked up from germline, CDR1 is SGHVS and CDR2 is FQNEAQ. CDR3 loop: CASSLIRGGELFF. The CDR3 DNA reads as TGTGCCAGCAGCTTAATACGGGGCGGGGAGCTGTTTTTT.

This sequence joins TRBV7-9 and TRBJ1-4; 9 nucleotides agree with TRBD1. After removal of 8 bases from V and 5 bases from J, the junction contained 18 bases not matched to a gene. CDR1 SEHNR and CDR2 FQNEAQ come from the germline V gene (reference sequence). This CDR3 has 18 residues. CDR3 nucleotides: TGTGCCAGCGGAGACCGGGACAGGGCCCAATCGGGCAATGAAAAACTGTTTTTT. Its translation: CASGDRDRAQSGNEKLFF. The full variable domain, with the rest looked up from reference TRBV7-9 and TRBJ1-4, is DTGVSQNPRHKITKRGQNVTFRCDPISEHNRLYWYRQTLGQGPEFLTYFQNEAQLEKSRLLSDRFSAERPKGSFSTLEIQRTEQGDSAMYLCASGDRDRAQSGNEKLFFGSGTQLSVL.

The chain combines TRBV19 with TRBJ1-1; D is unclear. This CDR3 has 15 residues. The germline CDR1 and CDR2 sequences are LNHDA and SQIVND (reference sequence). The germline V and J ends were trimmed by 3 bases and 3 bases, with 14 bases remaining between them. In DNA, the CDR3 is TGTGCCAGTAGTATCGGTTGGGGAGGCGACACTGAAGCTTTCTTT. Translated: CASSIGWGGDTEAFF.

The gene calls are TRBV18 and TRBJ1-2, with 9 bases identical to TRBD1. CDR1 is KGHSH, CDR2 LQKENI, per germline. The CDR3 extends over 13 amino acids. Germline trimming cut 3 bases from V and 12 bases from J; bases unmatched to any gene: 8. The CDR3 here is CASSPGRDREDTF. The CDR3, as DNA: TGTGCCAGCTCACCCGGCCGGGACAGGGAGGACACCTTC.

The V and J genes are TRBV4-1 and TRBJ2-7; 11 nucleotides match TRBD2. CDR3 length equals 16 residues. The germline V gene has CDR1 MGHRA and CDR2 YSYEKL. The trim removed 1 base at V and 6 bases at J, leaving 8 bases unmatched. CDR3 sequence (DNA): TGCGCCAGCAGCCAAGGACTAGCGGGAAGAACTGGCGAGCAGTACTTC. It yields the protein CASSQGLAGRTGEQYF.

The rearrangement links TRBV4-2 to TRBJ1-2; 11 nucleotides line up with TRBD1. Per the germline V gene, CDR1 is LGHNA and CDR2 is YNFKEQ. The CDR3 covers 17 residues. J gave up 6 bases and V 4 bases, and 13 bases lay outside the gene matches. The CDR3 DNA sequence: TGTGCCAGCAGCCGGGGGGCCGGACAGGGGGCCTCTGATGGCTACACCTTC. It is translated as CASSRGAGQGASDGYTF.